One T cell receptor beta chain is described in this entry. Since the CDR3 does not end with the conserved phenylalanine or tryptophan, this likely comes from a read error. Because the CDR3's place on the DNA is in doubt, the DNA is left out and the CDR3 is given as listed by TCRdb. The entry originates in a study of tumor-infiltrating lymphocytes in oesophageal squamous cell carcinoma. TCRdb ran MiXCR on the PCR reads and lists one entry per CDR3 protein. The sample contains 15,000 to 20,000 distinct CDR3 sequences, approximately 43% of which appear only once. The receptor comes from a female donor with esophageal squamous cell carcinoma. Sequenced material: blood.

CDR3 region: CASSLALDYGYTFGN. The chain links TRBV7-8 to TRBJ2-5; the table's D gene call, TRBD2, was not cross checked with the DNA. Germline V gene data show CDR1 as SGHVS and CDR2 as FQNEAQ. From its first to its last residue, the CDR3 has 15 amino acids.